This T cell receptor beta chain was profiled in a study of blood T cells in healthy people across ages. V shed 7 bases and J 4 bases; nucleotides not matched to a gene: 14. The CDR3 runs to 16 residues. Germline assignment: CDR1 SQVTM and CDR2 ANQGSEA. It was with a sample-barcoded 5' primer and a J-beta primer mix that a second PCR of about 7 to 12 cycles was run. TCRdb independently ran MiXCR on the 5' RACE reads; one entry per CDR3 protein. The data hold approximately 790,000 distinct CDR3 sequences, with 62% observed a single time. The sequenced sample was blood. The rearrangement joins TRBV29-1 to TRBJ2-3; TRBD1 matches at 10 bases. This TCR was recovered from a man aged 25-40 years in good health. In DNA, the CDR3 is TGCAGCGCCGGACGCCTTTGGGACAGGGGTCCAGATACGCAGTATTTT. Translated, it gives CSAGRLWDRGPDTQYF.